Following are 18 T cell receptor beta chains from one sample sequenced in a study of Graves' ophthalmopathy and Graves' hyperthyroidism listed by TCRdb under 2018. TCRdb records Illumina HiSeq 2000 as the sequencer. TCR beta CDR3 regions were amplified from RNA transcripts for repertoire sequencing. HTBI primers and the Qiagen OneStep RT-PCR kit were used in a first-round RT-PCR, which was followed by a second-round multiplex PCR, size selection and purification. The public sequencing data were trimmed at Q25 with fastp and processed into clonotypes with MiXCR by TCRdb, which kept only in-frame beta chains. When rows share a CDR3 protein, they turn into one entry using the most common DNA and genes. Present in this sample are 650,000 to 900,000 distinct CDR3 sequences, 35% to 50% of which were seen just once. Around 40% of the sample is taken by the ten largest. Sequencing input: peripheral blood. Every receptor here comes from an adult man with Graves' ophthalmopathy.

With regard to this clonotype: A much larger clone sits a single nucleotide away, making a read error possible. The V and J genes are TRBV9 and TRBJ1-6; D gene ambiguous. Germline values: CDR1 SGDLS, CDR2 YYNGEE. This CDR3 contains 15 residues. CDR3 coding DNA: TGTGCCAGCAGCGCCCATAGCTCCTATAATTCACCCCGCCACTTT. This codes for CASSAHSSYNSPRHF.

The table lists this clonotype with a count of one. The chain joins TRBV7-9 to TRBJ1-5; D is undetermined. V dropped 5 bases and J dropped 4 bases, with 15 bases sitting between them. Germline V gives CDR1 SEHNR, CDR2 FQNEAQ (reference sequence). This CDR3 contains 15 residues. The CDR3 here is CASSQGPSGNQPQHF. In nucleotides, the CDR3 is TGTGCCAGCAGCCAAGGGCCGTCGGGGAATCAGCCCCAGCATTTT.

The rearrangement joins TRBV20-1 to TRBJ2-5, with D maybe TRBD2 (6 bases). Looked up from germline, CDR1 is DFQATT and CDR2 is SNEGSKA (reference sequence). This CDR3 has 14 residues. The V end lost 0 bases, the J end lost 4 bases, and 12 bases lay between the germline ends. CDR3 protein: CSARDAGLGETQYF. For the CDR3, the DNA is TGCAGTGCTAGAGATGCGGGGTTAGGAGAGACCCAGTACTTC.

The chain employs TRBV24-1 and TRBJ1-5, with a weak D call TRBD1 (5 bases). Per germline, CDR1 KGHDR and CDR2 SFDVKD. With 11 bases removed from V and 11 bases from J, the gap between germline ends came to 27 bases. The CDR3 runs 15 residues. The DNA for the CDR3 is TGTGCCAGCTCGTCCACGGGGCAGTATGGTTCGGCCCAGCATTTT. Translating gives CASSSTGQYGSAQHF.

A note on this clonotype: One end of the junction does not line up with germline, which may come from a read error. The gene calls are TRBV11-2 and TRBJ2-5; D gene uncertain. The CDR3 spans 14 residues. Germline CDR1 reads SGHAT; CDR2 reads FQNNGV. The CDR3 DNA is TGCGCCAGCAGCATGCCCGGGCAGAAAGAGACCCAGGACTTC. It is translated as CASSMPGQKETQDF.

The V gene is TRBV20-1, the J gene TRBJ2-5; D possibly corresponds to TRBD2 (6 bases). The CDR3 has 16 residues. With 5 bases removed from V and 0 bases from J, the gap between germline ends came to 19 bases. Germline CDR1 and CDR2: DFQATT and SNEGSKA (reference sequence). The CDR3 DNA follows: TGCAGTGCTCCTAGTCGGGACTTTCTGTACCAAGAGACCCAGTACTTC. Its translation is CSAPSRDFLYQETQYF.

This clonotype was seen ten or more times. This sequence joins TRBV7-9 and TRBJ1-1; unclear D gene. The CDR3 length is 14 residues. Germline CDR1 and CDR2: SEHNR and FQNEAQ (reference sequence). The V and J ends lost 1 base and 1 base respectively, with 7 bases between them. CDR3 protein: CASSLVSSNTEAFF. CDR3 sequence (DNA): TGTGCCAGCAGCTTAGTCAGCTCGAACACTGAAGCTTTCTTT.

This clonotype was seen a handful of times. The rearrangement links TRBV20-1 to TRBJ1-3; TRBD1 might be the D (5 bases). Germline V CDR1 and CDR2: DFQATT, SNEGSKA (reference sequence). This CDR3 has 14 residues. With 1 base removed from V and 2 bases from J, the gap between germline ends came to 9 bases. The CDR3 region is CSARATGAGNTIYF. The CDR3 nucleotides are TGCAGTGCTAGAGCGACGGGGGCTGGAAACACCATATATTTT.

This clonotype was seen more than once but under ten times. The rearrangement joins TRBV10-3 to TRBJ2-2; the D gene is possibly TRBD2 (5 bases). The CDR3 is 14 residues long. The V end lost 10 bases, the J end lost 1 base, and 13 bases lay between the germline ends. Germline V gene sequence: CDR1 ENHRY, CDR2 SYGVKD. The CDR3 is CASQRAGNTGELFF. The CDR3 DNA follows: TGTGCCAGCCAGAGGGCCGGGAACACCGGGGAGCTGTTTTTT.

The CDR3 sequence is CASSTIGGGYNSPLHF. The DNA of the CDR3 is TGTGCCAGTAGTACCATCGGGGGGGGCTATAATTCACCCCTCCACTTT. The J gene is TRBJ1-6, the V gene TRBV19; D possibly corresponds to TRBD1 (5 bases). This CDR3 has 16 amino acids. The germline V gene has CDR1 LNHDA and CDR2 SQIVND (reference sequence). Trimming removed 4 bases at V and 3 bases at J, with 13 bases between.

The chain has TRBV20-1 and TRBJ2-7; 9 bases are a match to TRBD2. V lost 0 bases, J lost 6 bases, and 6 bases stayed unmatched. The CDR3 extends over 14 amino acids. CDR1 and CDR2 (germline): DFQATT, SNEGSKA (reference sequence). The CDR3 DNA reads as TGCAGTGCTAGAGAGACTAGCGGAACAGGCGAGCAGTACTTC. Its protein product is CSARETSGTGEQYF.

Only a few counts were recorded for this clonotype. The J gene is TRBJ1-1, the V gene TRBV5-1; TRBD1 aligns across 10 bases. The CDR3 extends over 14 amino acids. Trimming took 4 bases from V and 5 from J; bases not matched to a gene: 5. The germline V gene encodes CDR1 SGHRS and CDR2 YFSETQ. This chain's CDR3 is CASSPGTGVTEAFF. CDR3 DNA sequence: TGCGCCAGCAGCCCAGGGACAGGGGTTACTGAAGCTTTCTTT.

V is TRBV20-1 and J is TRBJ1-6; D ambiguous. The CDR3 runs 13 residues. Deletions cut 1 base from V and 6 bases from J, with 7 bases between. Germline loops: CDR1 DFQATT, CDR2 SNEGSKA (reference sequence). CDR3: CSARVDPNSPLHF. The CDR3, as DNA: TGCAGTGCTAGAGTAGACCCTAATTCACCCCTCCACTTT.

A word on this clonotype: No conserved phenylalanine or tryptophan ends this CDR3, so it is likely a read error. The chain links TRBV29-1 to TRBJ1-1, with TRBD1 as a possible D gene (6 bases). The CDR3 runs 16 residues. V lost 1 base and J lost 1, with 16 bases in between. The germline CDR1 and CDR2 sequences are SQVTM and ANQGSEA. In DNA, the CDR3 is TGCAGCGTTGAAGCCCGGAGGGGGTCTGAGAACACTGAAGCTTTCCTT. Translated: CSVEARRGSENTEAFL.

This clonotype was counted between two and nine times. The chain recombines TRBV2 with TRBJ1-2; tentative D call: TRBD1 (6 bases). V was pared by 11 bases and J by 8 bases, with 21 bases between. The CDR3 extends over 13 amino acids. Germline V CDR1 and CDR2: SNHLY, FYNNEI. CDR3 nucleotide sequence: TGTGCCTGGAGTAACACAGGGTTTGCCGGCTACACCTTC. Its translation: CAWSNTGFAGYTF.

The chain joins TRBV24-1 to TRBJ1-5; 7 nucleotides align to TRBD1. Germline V gene lookup returns CDR1 KGHDR and CDR2 SFDVKD. The ends lost 7 bases at V and 4 bases at J; junction bases unmatched: 12. This CDR3 spans 16 amino acids. The CDR3 DNA reads as TGTGCCACCAGCGCTTCCGACACAGGGGTAAATCAGCCCCAGCATTTT. Its protein product is CATSASDTGVNQPQHF.

The chain joins TRBV15 to TRBJ2-7; TRBD2 agrees at 11 bases. V shed 1 base and J 5 bases; nucleotides not matched to a gene: 4. CDR1 and CDR2 (germline): LNHNV, YYDKDF (reference sequence). This CDR3 has 15 residues. The CDR3 protein is CATSRGRLAGNEQYF. The CDR3, as DNA: TGTGCCACCAGCAGAGGCCGACTAGCGGGAAACGAGCAGTACTTC.

This clonotype was counted a few times. The gene calls are TRBV7-2 and TRBJ2-7, with a tentative D call TRBD2 (5 bases). This CDR3 comprises 16 residues. Germline CDR1 is SGHTA and CDR2 is FQGNSA. V lost 1 base, J lost 4 bases, and 17 bases lay in between. The CDR3: CASSLVILAEPYEQYF. DNA of the CDR3: TGTGCCAGCAGCTTAGTCATCCTAGCCGAACCTTACGAGCAGTACTTC.